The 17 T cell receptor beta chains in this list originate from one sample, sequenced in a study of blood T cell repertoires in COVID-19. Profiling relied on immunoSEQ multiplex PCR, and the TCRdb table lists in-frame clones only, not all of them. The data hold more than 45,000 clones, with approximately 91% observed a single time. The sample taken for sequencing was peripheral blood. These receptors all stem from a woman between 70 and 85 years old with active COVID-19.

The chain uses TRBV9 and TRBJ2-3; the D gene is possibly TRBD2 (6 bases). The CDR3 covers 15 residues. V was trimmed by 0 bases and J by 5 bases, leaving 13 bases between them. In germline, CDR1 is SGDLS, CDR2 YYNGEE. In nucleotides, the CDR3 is TGTGCCAGCAGCGTAGACGTTTCGGGAGTAGATACGCAGTATTTT. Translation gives CASSVDVSGVDTQYF.

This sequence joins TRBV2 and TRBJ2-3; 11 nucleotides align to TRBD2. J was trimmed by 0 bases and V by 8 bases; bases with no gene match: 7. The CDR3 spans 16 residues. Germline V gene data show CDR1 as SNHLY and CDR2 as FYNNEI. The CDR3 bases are TGTGCCAGCGGAAAGACTAGCGGGAAGAGCACAGATACGCAGTATTTT. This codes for CASGKTSGKSTDTQYF.

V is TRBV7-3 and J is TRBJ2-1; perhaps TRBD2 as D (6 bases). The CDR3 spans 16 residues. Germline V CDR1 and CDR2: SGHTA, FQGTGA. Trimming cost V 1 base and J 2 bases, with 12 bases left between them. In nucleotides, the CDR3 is TGTGCCAGCAGCTTAAATAATCTAGCGCCCTACAATGAGCAGTTCTTC. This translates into CASSLNNLAPYNEQFF.

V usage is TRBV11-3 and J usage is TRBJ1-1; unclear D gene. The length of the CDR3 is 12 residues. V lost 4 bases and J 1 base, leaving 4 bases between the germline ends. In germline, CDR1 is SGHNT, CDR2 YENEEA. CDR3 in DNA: TGTGCCAGCAGCTCGTGGAACACTGAAGCTTTCTTT. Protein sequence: CASSSWNTEAFF.

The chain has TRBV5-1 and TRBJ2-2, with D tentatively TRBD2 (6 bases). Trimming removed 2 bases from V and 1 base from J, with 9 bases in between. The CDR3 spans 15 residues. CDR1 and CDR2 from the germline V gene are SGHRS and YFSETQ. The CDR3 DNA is TGCGCCAGCAGCTTCTCGCGGGAGAACACCGGGGAGCTGTTTTTT. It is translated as CASSFSRENTGELFF.

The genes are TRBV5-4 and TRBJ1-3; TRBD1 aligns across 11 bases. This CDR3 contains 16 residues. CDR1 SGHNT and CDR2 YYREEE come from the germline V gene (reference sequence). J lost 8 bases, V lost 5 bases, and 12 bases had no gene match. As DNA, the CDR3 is TGTGCCAGCAGTCTCCGGGACAGGGGGAGATCAGACACCATATATTTT. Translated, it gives CASSLRDRGRSDTIYF.

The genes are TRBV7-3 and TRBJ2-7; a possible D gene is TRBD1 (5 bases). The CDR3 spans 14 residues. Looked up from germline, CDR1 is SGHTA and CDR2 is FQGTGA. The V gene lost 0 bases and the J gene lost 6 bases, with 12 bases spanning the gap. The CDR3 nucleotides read TGTGCCAGCAGCTTAACAGGGGTACTGAGCGAGCAGTACTTC. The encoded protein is CASSLTGVLSEQYF. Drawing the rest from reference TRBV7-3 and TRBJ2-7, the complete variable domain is GAGVSQTPSNKVTEKGKYVELRCDPISGHTALYWYRQSLGQGPEFLIYFQGTGAADDSGLPNDRFFAVRPEGSVSTLKIQRTERGDSAVYLCASSLTGVLSEQYFGPGTRLTVT.

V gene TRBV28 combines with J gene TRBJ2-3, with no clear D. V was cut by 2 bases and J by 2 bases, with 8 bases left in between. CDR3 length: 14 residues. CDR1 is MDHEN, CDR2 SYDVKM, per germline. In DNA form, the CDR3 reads TGTGCCAGCAGTTTACCCCTTTACACAGATACGCAGTATTTT. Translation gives CASSLPLYTDTQYF.

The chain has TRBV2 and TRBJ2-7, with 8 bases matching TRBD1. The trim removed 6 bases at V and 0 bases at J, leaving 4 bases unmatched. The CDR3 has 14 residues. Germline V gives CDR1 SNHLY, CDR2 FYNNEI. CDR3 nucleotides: TGTGCCAGCAGGGGACAGGAAAACTCCTACGAGCAGTACTTC. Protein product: CASRGQENSYEQYF. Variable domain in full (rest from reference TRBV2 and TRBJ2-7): EPEVTQTPSHQVTQMGQEVILRCVPISNHLYFYWYRQILGQKVEFLVSFYNNEISEKSEIFDDQFSVERPDGSNFTLKIRSTKLEDSAMYFCASRGQENSYEQYFGPGTRLTVT.

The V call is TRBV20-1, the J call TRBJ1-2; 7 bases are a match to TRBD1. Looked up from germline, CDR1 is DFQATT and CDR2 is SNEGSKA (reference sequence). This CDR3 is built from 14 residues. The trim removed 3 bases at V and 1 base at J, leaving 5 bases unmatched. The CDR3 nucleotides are TGCAGTGCTAGTTTACAGGGGAGTAACTATGGCTACACCTTC. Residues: CSASLQGSNYGYTF.

The CDR3 nucleotides read TGTGCCAGCAGCCCTGAACCGGGACTGCTGAACTATGGCTACACCTTC. It translates to CASSPEPGLLNYGYTF. V gene TRBV7-6 combines with J gene TRBJ1-2; D is possibly TRBD1 (5 bases). Germline values: CDR1 SGHVS, CDR2 FNYEAQ. V dropped 5 bases and J dropped 2 bases, with 18 bases sitting between them. CDR3 length: 16 residues. The entire variable domain, with the rest obtained from reference TRBV7-6 and TRBJ1-2, is as follows: GAGVSQSPRYKVTKRGQDVALRCDPISGHVSLYWYRQALGQGPEFLTYFNYEAQQDKSGLPNDRFSAERPEGSISTLTIQRTEQRDSAMYRCASSPEPGLLNYGYTFGSGTRLTVV.

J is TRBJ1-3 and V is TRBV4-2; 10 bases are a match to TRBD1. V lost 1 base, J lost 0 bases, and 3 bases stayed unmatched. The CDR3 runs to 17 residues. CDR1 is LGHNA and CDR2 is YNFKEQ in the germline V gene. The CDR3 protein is CASSQARQGASGNTIYF. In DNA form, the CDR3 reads TGTGCCAGCAGCCAAGCCCGACAGGGGGCCTCTGGAAACACCATATATTTT.

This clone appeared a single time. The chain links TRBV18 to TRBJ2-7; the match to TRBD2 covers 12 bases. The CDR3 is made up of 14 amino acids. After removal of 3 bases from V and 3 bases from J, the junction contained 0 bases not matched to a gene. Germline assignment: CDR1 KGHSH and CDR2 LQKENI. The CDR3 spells CASSPGLAGYEQYF. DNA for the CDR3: TGTGCCAGCTCACCGGGACTAGCGGGCTACGAGCAGTACTTC.

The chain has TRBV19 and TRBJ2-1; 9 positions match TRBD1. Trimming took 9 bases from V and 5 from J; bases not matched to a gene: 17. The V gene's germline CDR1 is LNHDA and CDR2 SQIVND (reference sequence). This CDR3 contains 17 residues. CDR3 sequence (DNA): TGTGCCAGCCAACCAAGTACCGGGACAGGGATCGACAATGAGCAGTTCTTC. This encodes CASQPSTGTGIDNEQFF.

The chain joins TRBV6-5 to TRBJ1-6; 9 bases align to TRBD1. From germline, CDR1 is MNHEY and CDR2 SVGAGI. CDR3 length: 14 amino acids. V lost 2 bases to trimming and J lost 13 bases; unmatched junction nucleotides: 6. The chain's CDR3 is CASSYGTGKSPLHF. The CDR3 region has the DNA TGTGCCAGCAGTTACGGGACAGGGAAGTCGCCCCTCCACTTT.

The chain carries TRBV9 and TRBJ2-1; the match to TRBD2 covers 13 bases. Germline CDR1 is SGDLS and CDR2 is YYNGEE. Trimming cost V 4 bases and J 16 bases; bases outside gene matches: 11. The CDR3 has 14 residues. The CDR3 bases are TGTGCCAGCAGCCTCAGGACTAGCGGGAGTACCCCTTTCTTC. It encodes CASSLRTSGSTPFF.

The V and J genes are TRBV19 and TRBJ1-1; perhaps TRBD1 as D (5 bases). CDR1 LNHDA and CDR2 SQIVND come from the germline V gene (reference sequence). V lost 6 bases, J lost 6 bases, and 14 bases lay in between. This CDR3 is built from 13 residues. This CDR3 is CASRVGQLAEAFF. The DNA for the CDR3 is TGTGCCAGTAGGGTGGGGCAGCTAGCTGAAGCTTTCTTT.